The clone carrying this T cell receptor beta chain has only a few counts. Its antigen remains unknown. The data derive from a study of cytomegalovirus exposure and HLA in healthy donors. General study findings and limits: Later work found that TCR association rates differed between HLA loci; DRB1 had the most and HLA-C the fewest. Links to common viral pathogens appeared, in a later analysis, for several of the most significant clusters.

The study ran its PCR with 60 Vbeta and 13 Jbeta primers. TCRdb's copy holds only in-frame clones and misses some; the assay was immunoSEQ multiplex PCR. The sample holds around 280,000 clones, approximately 90% seen once. Trimming cost V 0 bases and J 2 bases, with 21 bases left between them. Germline assignment: CDR1 SGHKS and CDR2 YYEKEE (reference sequence). This CDR3 comprises 18 residues. The specimen sequenced was PBMCs. The genes are TRBV5-5 and TRBJ2-7; weak D call: TRBD1 (6 bases). The TCR was taken from a woman between 18 and 30 years old in good health and CMV-seronegative. The CDR3 reads CASSLAFITGQKTYEQYF. CDR3 sequence (DNA): TGTGCCAGCAGCTTGGCCTTCATAACAGGGCAGAAAACCTACGAGCAGTACTTC.